The next 5 T cell receptor beta chains were all read from a single sample in a study of Ad26.COV2.S vaccination and SARS-CoV-2 variants. Treatment reported: 15 to 20 received Ad26.COV2.S at low or high dose, single or two shots; roughly five received placebo; per-sample allocation not given. All samples were drawn on day 63, counting from the first vaccine or placebo injection. The repertoire was sequenced with immunoSEQ multiplex PCR; TCRdb's copy has only in-frame clones and lacks some. The table includes around 300,000 clones, 88% detected once. Sequenced material: peripheral blood, taken in a trial of Ad26.COV2.S vaccine versus placebo. The source is a person aged 18-65 years who received the Ad26.COV2.S COVID-19 vaccine or a placebo.

This clone occurred once. This CDR3 reads CASSRSGQLSNQPQHF. The DNA of the CDR3 is TGTGCCAGCAGCCGGAGCGGACAGCTTAGCAATCAGCCCCAGCATTTT. J is TRBJ1-5 and V is TRBV3-1 (or the pseudogene TRBV3-2); D may be TRBD1 (6 bases). V was shortened by 4 bases and J by 0 bases, with 13 bases between the two germline ends. Germline values: CDR1 LGHDT, CDR2 YNNKEL (reference sequence). This CDR3 is 16 amino acids long.

This clone was counted many times. CDR3 loop: CASTDRDTGELFF. Written as DNA, the CDR3 is TGTGCCAGCACCGACAGGGACACCGGGGAGCTGTTTTTT. J is TRBJ2-2 and V is TRBV6-5; 7 bases are a match to TRBD1. The CDR3 runs to 13 residues. V lost 7 bases and J lost 3; bases outside the gene matches: 2. Germline CDR1 is MNHEY and CDR2 is SVGAGI.

This chain links TRBV4-3 with TRBJ1-5; unclear D gene. The CDR3 loop spans 14 amino acids. CDR1 is LGHNA and CDR2 is YSLEER in the germline V gene. Trimming stripped 2 bases from V and 7 bases from J, with 12 bases between. The CDR3 DNA reads as TGCGCCAGCAGCCAATCAAGGGCGCAGCAGCCCCAGCATTTT. Translating gives CASSQSRAQQPQHF.

This chain connects TRBV3-1 (or the pseudogene TRBV3-2) to TRBJ2-5; 12 nucleotides match TRBD2. With 0 bases clipped from V and 9 bases from J, the junction kept 5 bases outside the gene matches. CDR3 length: 15 amino acids. Germline V gene sequence: CDR1 LGHDT, CDR2 YNNKEL (reference sequence). As DNA, the CDR3 is TGTGCCAGCAGCCAAGAAACTAGCGGGAGGAGGGCCCAGTACTTC. It codes for CASSQETSGRRAQYF.

The chain links TRBV7-9 to TRBJ2-1, with a weak D call TRBD2 (5 bases). Trimming took off 6 bases at V and 7 bases at J, with 13 bases between the two ends. The CDR3 runs to 13 residues. Looked up from germline, CDR1 is SEHNR and CDR2 is FQNEAQ (reference sequence). This CDR3 is CASRTGRTNEQFF. CDR3 coding DNA: TGTGCCAGCAGAACGGGCAGGACTAATGAGCAGTTCTTC. The variable domain in full, with the rest retrieved from reference TRBV7-9 and TRBJ2-1, is DTGVSQNPRHKITKRGQNVTFRCDPISEHNRLYWYRQTLGQGPEFLTYFQNEAQLEKSRLLSDRFSAERPKGSFSTLEIQRTEQGDSAMYLCASRTGRTNEQFFGPGTRLTVL.